Listed below are T cell receptor beta chains from one sample, sequenced in a study of blood T cells in healthy people across ages. TCRdb re-called the 5' RACE reads through MiXCR, storing one row per CDR3 protein. The sample consists of about 1.8 million distinct CDR3 sequences, around 48% of them appearing once. Source material: blood. These receptors came from a woman aged 40-49 years in good health. Each CDR3 is given with its conserved first and last residue. D genes are given only for firm matches. Where a row states a size, it is once, few, many or the class of an expanded clone; other rows omit it.

J,D,V,size,DNA,CDR3
TRBJ1-2,NA,TRBV7-9,NA,TGTGCCAGCAGCTTATTGCAGGAGGACTACACCTTC,CASSLLQEDYTF
TRBJ2-7,NA,TRBV15,NA,TGTGCCACCAGCCGAGTAAACGACGAGCAGTACTTC,CATSRVNDEQYF
TRBJ2-5,TRBD1,TRBV28,NA,TGTGCCAGCAGTGGGAAATGGGACAGGCAAGAGACCCAGTACTTC,CASSGKWDRQETQYF
TRBJ1-1,NA,TRBV28,NA,TGTGCCAGCAGTCCTTGGGGGCCGAACACTGAAGCTTTCTTT,CASSPWGPNTEAFF
TRBJ2-7,NA,TRBV18,once,TGTGCCAGCTCACCAGGGTATCAAGGCGAGCAGTACTTC,CASSPGYQGEQYF
TRBJ2-5,NA,TRBV11-2,NA,TGTGCCAGCAACTATGGGGGCCAAGAGACCCAGTACTTC,CASNYGGQETQYF
TRBJ2-3,NA,TRBV20-1,NA,TGCAGTGCTTGGTTAGCGAGGAACACAGATACGCAGTATTTT,CSAWLARNTDTQYF
TRBJ2-5,NA,TRBV28,few,TGTGCCAGCAGTTTATTAAGGGGTACGGAGACCCAGTACTTC,CASSLLRGTETQYF
TRBJ1-5,NA,TRBV5-1,NA,TGCGCCAGCAGCTTGGGGCCACACCTCAGCAATCAGCCCCAGCATTTT,CASSLGPHLSNQPQHF
TRBJ2-3,NA,TRBV2,few,TGTGCCAGCAGTGCCCGTCCCGAAGGGCAGTATTTT,CASSARPEGQYF
TRBJ2-7,TRBD1,TRBV10-3,NA,TGTGCCATCAGGACCCCCGACAGGGGGGATGAGCAGTACTTC,CAIRTPDRGDEQYF
TRBJ1-5,TRBD1,TRBV6-6,NA,TGTGCCAGCAGTTACCCTTTTGACAGGGGGCCCAATCAGCCCCAGCATTTT,CASSYPFDRGPNQPQHF
TRBJ2-3,TRBD2,TRBV6-5,NA,TGTGCCAGCAGTCTCCTCGGTGGTAGCGGGAGCACAGATACGCAGTATTTT,CASSLLGGSGSTDTQYF
TRBJ1-5,TRBD1,TRBV28,NA,TGTGCCAGCAGTCGAACCGGGACAGTCGCCCAGCATTTT,CASSRTGTVAQHF
TRBJ2-1,NA,TRBV25-1,NA,TGTGCCAGCAGTGAATCTATGTCAGGGCAGTTCTTC,CASSESMSGQFF
TRBJ2-3,NA,TRBV6-5,NA,TGTGCCAGCTTCGAGGGGGGGTACACAGATACGCAGTATTTT,CASFEGGYTDTQYF
TRBJ2-1,NA,TRBV9,few,TGTGCCAGCGGGGACCGAATTTACGATGAGCAGTTCTTC,CASGDRIYDEQFF
TRBJ1-6,NA,TRBV6-5,NA,TGTGCCAGCAGTTACTCGACGGATTCACCCCTCCACTTT,CASSYSTDSPLHF
TRBJ2-3,TRBD2,TRBV7-3,once,TGTGCCAGCAGCTTAACGGGGCCGCTAGCGGGGGGGCGAACAGATACGCAGTATTTT,CASSLTGPLAGGRTDTQYF
TRBJ2-7,NA,TRBV28,few,TGTGCCAGCAGTGCTCTAGGGCCATCCTACGAGCAGTACTTC,CASSALGPSYEQYF
TRBJ1-2,NA,TRBV5-1,NA,TGCGCCAGCAGCTTGGAGAGCTCGGGGGCAGGTGGCTACACCTTC,CASSLESSGAGGYTF
TRBJ2-5,NA,TRBV7-2,NA,TGTGCCACAGGCGCAGGCCCCAAAGAGACCCAGTACTTC,CATGAGPKETQYF
TRBJ2-6,NA,TRBV7-2,NA,TGTGCCAGCAGCCGGGGCGGCTCTGGGGCCAACGCCCTGACTTTC,CASSRGGSGANALTF
TRBJ2-5,NA,TRBV6-2/TRBV6-3,NA,TGTGCCAGCAGTTACTCGGGGATTCGGCAGTACTTC,CASSYSGIRQYF
TRBJ2-6,NA,TRBV21-1,NA,TGTGCCAGCAGCATCGAACAGGGGCCCTCTGGGGCCAACGTCCTGACTTTC,CASSIEQGPSGANVLTF
TRBJ2-1,NA,TRBV11-1,few,TGTGCCAGCAGCTTGTCAGGGGGGCGGCACAATGAGCAGTTCTTC,CASSLSGGRHNEQFF
TRBJ1-2,NA,TRBV7-2,NA,TGTGCCAGCAGCTTAGCGACGGGAAACGGGGACTATGGCTACACCTTC,CASSLATGNGDYGYTF
TRBJ1-2,NA,TRBV7-8,once,TGTGCCAGCAGCTCTCAGGGTATACCTCCCTATGGCTACACCTTC,CASSSQGIPPYGYTF
TRBJ2-5,NA,TRBV13,NA,TGTGCCAGCAGCTCAAGGGACGGGACCCAGTACTTC,CASSSRDGTQYF
TRBJ2-7,NA,TRBV28,NA,TGTGCCAGCAGTCCGGGAAGATGGGACGAGCAGTACTTC,CASSPGRWDEQYF
TRBJ1-2,TRBD1,TRBV6-5,NA,TGTGCCAGCAGTTTCAGGGGGCATGATGGCTACACCTTC,CASSFRGHDGYTF
TRBJ2-7,TRBD2,TRBV7-6,NA,TGTGCCAGCAGCTCCCCGAGCGGGGGAGATAACAATGAGCAGTACTTC,CASSSPSGGDNNEQYF
TRBJ2-7,TRBD2,TRBV7-9,NA,TGTGCCAGCAGCTTCGGCGGGGGGGCAGGCGAGCAGTACTTC,CASSFGGGAGEQYF
TRBJ2-3,TRBD2,TRBV6-1,NA,TGTGCCAGCAGTGAATCAGGGCGGGGGGGGCTAAAAGATACGCAGTATTTT,CASSESGRGGLKDTQYF
TRBJ1-4,NA,TRBV5-1,NA,TGCGCCAGCAGCTTGAGGCCCAATCCTAATGAAAAACTGTTTTTT,CASSLRPNPNEKLFF
TRBJ2-5,TRBD2,TRBV27,NA,TGTGCCAGCAGTTTATCGATGGCGGGGGGGCCACAAGAGACCCAGTACTTC,CASSLSMAGGPQETQYF
TRBJ2-5,TRBD1,TRBV20-1,NA,TGCAGTGCTAGAGATGGGAGAGGGGGCTTCGAGACCCAGTACTTC,CSARDGRGGFETQYF
TRBJ1-2,NA,TRBV3-1,NA,TGTGCCAGCAGCCAAGACAGTTTTGACGGCGGCTACACCTTC,CASSQDSFDGGYTF
TRBJ1-5,NA,TRBV6-2/TRBV6-3,few,TGTGCCAGCACCTGGACGGGAAGTCAGCCCCAGCATTTT,CASTWTGSQPQHF
TRBJ1-2,NA,TRBV28,once,TGTGCCAGCAGTTTTCCGGGGGGGAGCTATGGCTACACCTTC,CASSFPGGSYGYTF
TRBJ1-4,NA,TRBV7-2,NA,TGTGCCAGCAGCCTAAAGAGATCGGGAATTAATGAAAAACTGTTTTTT,CASSLKRSGINEKLFF
TRBJ2-7,TRBD1,TRBV4-1,NA,TGCGCCAGCAGCCAAGACCCGGGACAGATGGGACGATGCGAGCAGTACTTC,CASSQDPGQMGRCEQYF
TRBJ2-1,TRBD2,TRBV20-1,NA,TGCAGTGGGAAATGGGAGGGCCCGCTCCAGTTCTTC,CSGKWEGPLQFF
TRBJ2-5,NA,TRBV7-8,few,TGTGCCAGCAGCCGATTGCCAGAACTACAAGAGACCCAGTACTTC,CASSRLPELQETQYF
TRBJ2-1,NA,TRBV29-1,many,TGCAGCGTTGAATACCCAGGGGACTCCTACAATGAGCAGTTCTTC,CSVEYPGDSYNEQFF